The rows below give T cell receptor beta chains drawn from one sample of a study of OX40 agonist ivuxolimab in advanced cancers. The protocol was immunoSEQ multiplex PCR, while the TCRdb copy is restricted to in-frame clones and leaves out a portion. The top ten hold 0.4% to 0.55% of the sample, which has tens of thousands of clones, 90% to 95% seen once. The sample consisted of CD4+ or CD8+ T cells sorted from blood, taken in a trial of the OX40 agonist ivuxolimab. The receptors here all came from an adult with an advanced solid tumor such as melanoma, head and neck, liver or kidney cancer. CDR3s include the opening cysteine and the closing phenylalanine or tryptophan.

V gene	J gene	CDR3 protein
TRBV7-2	TRBJ2-1	CASSLAGGLPNEQFF
TRBV2	TRBJ2-2	CASRRTQAPGELFF
TRBV6-6	TRBJ1-6	CASKQGQNSPLHF
TRBV18	TRBJ1-1	CASSPPGAMNTEAFF
TRBV28	TRBJ2-5	CASSAPSSRPVGTQYF
TRBV19	TRBJ1-5	CASNRDRSFNQPQHF
TRBV28	TRBJ1-2	CASSLLQGPNYGYTF
TRBV29-1	TRBJ2-3	CSVEDTDTQYF
TRBV19	TRBJ2-3	CASRTLGEYGADTQYF
TRBV28	TRBJ1-1	CASSRDRENTEAFF
TRBV4-3	TRBJ2-7	CASSQEGLAGGQYF
TRBV9	TRBJ2-3	CASSLSSETTDTQYF
TRBV6-6	TRBJ2-5	CASSFLGFQETQYF
TRBV27	TRBJ1-2	CASSFYPAGSNYGYTF